The next 22 T cell receptor beta chains were all read from a single sample in a study of spatial heterogeneity in lung cancer. TCRdb re-called the 5' RACE reads with MiXCR, one entry per CDR3 protein. The sample shows under 15,000 distinct CDR3 sequences, around 4% of them seen only once. The time point is: sample taken at primary tumor resection. The sample was PBMCs, taken at surgery. The receptors originated from a male donor with early-stage non-small cell lung cancer.

This clonotype showed up many times. The chain is built from TRBV5-1 and TRBJ1-2, with 12 bases lining up with TRBD1. The ends lost 3 bases at V and 6 bases at J; junction bases unmatched: 12. Per germline, CDR1 SGHRS and CDR2 YFSETQ. CDR3 length: 17 residues. Written as DNA, the CDR3 is TGCGCCAGCAGCTCACGCCGGGACAGGGGGCTTCTGGATGGCTACACCTTC. Its translation is CASSSRRDRGLLDGYTF.

The chain uses TRBV24-1 and TRBJ2-3; 9 bases agree with TRBD2. The CDR3 runs 18 residues. Trimming removed 3 bases from V and 2 bases from J; junction bases left unmatched: 11. CDR1 and CDR2 (germline): KGHDR, SFDVKD. The CDR3 sequence: CATSDPRGSGRNTDTQYF. The CDR3 bases are TGTGCCACCAGTGATCCCCGAGGGAGCGGGAGGAACACAGATACGCAGTATTTT.

At least ten counts were recorded for this clonotype. The chain couples TRBV11-1 to TRBJ1-1; D not resolved. V was pared by 3 bases and J by 1 base, with 6 bases between. Germline loops: CDR1 SGHAT, CDR2 FQDESV (reference sequence). This CDR3 contains 13 residues. This chain's CDR3 is CASSLSRNTEAFF. The CDR3 DNA is TGTGCCAGCAGCTTGTCACGGAACACTGAAGCTTTCTTT. The full variable domain, in which reference TRBV11-1 and TRBJ1-1 provide the parts outside the CDR3, is EAEVAQSPRYKITEKSQAVAFWCDPISGHATLYWYRQILGQGPELLVQFQDESVVDDSQLPKDRFSAERLKGVDSTLKIQPAELGDSAMYLCASSLSRNTEAFFGQGTRLTVV.

With regard to this clonotype: With a much larger clone just one base away, this may be a read error. The V gene is TRBV7-2, the J gene TRBJ2-1, with 9 nucleotides matching TRBD2. The CDR3 has 15 residues. The germline V gene encodes CDR1 SGHTA and CDR2 FQGNSA. CDR3 loop: CVSSLWREGYNEQFF. DNA of the CDR3: TGTGTCAGCAGCTTATGGCGGGAGGGCTACAATGAGCAGTTCTTC.

The chain couples TRBV7-8 to TRBJ2-5, with a weak D call TRBD2 (6 bases). The V and J ends lost 5 bases and 2 bases respectively, with 18 bases between them. The V gene's germline CDR1 is SGHVS and CDR2 FQNEAQ. The CDR3 runs 16 residues. CDR3 residues: CASSPSLARGQETQYF. CDR3 sequence (DNA): TGTGCCAGCAGCCCATCGCTTGCCCGGGGGCAAGAGACCCAGTACTTC.

This clonotype has ten or more counts. The V and J genes are TRBV28 and TRBJ1-1; no definite D call. Trimming took 3 bases from V and 5 from J, leaving 7 bases between them. The CDR3 has 12 residues. CDR1 is MDHEN, CDR2 SYDVKM, per germline. The CDR3 protein is CASSFARTEAFF. The CDR3, as DNA: TGTGCCAGCAGTTTTGCGCGAACTGAAGCTTTCTTT.

The rearrangement links TRBV20-1 to TRBJ1-1; D may be TRBD1 (6 bases). V lost 4 bases and J 1 base, leaving 10 bases between the germline ends. The CDR3 contains 13 residues. CDR1 and CDR2 from the germline V gene are DFQATT and SNEGSKA (reference sequence). The CDR3: CSAMPDRNTEAFF. Written as DNA, the CDR3 is TGCAGTGCTATGCCGGACAGGAACACTGAAGCTTTCTTT.

A few counts support this clonotype. V usage is TRBV19 and J usage is TRBJ2-3, with D possibly TRBD2 on 6 matching bases. Trimming cost V 8 bases and J 6 bases, with 15 bases left between them. Germline lookup yields CDR1 LNHDA and CDR2 SQIVND (reference sequence). The CDR3 sequence is 13 residues long. The CDR3 region is CASLMGGSDTQYF. The CDR3, as DNA: TGTGCCAGTCTCATGGGGGGATCGGATACGCAGTATTTT.

This clonotype was seen many times. The V call is TRBV6-2 or TRBV6-3, the J call TRBJ1-5, with 8 nucleotides matching TRBD1. The CDR3 sequence is 13 residues long. Germline loops: CDR1 MNHEY, CDR2 SVGEGT. J was trimmed by 7 bases and V by 8 bases; bases with no gene match: 7. The CDR3 loop is CASLGQGGQPQHF. The CDR3 DNA reads TGTGCCAGCCTCGGACAGGGCGGCCAGCCCCAGCATTTT.

This clonotype was recorded at least ten times. The rearrangement joins TRBV9 to TRBJ2-3; weak D call: TRBD2 (5 bases). Trimming shortened V by 3 bases and J by 0 bases, and 5 bases separated the two germline ends. Germline assignment: CDR1 SGDLS and CDR2 YYNGEE. The CDR3 length is 13 residues. The CDR3: CASSGTSTDTQYF. In nucleotides, the CDR3 is TGTGCCAGCAGCGGGACTAGCACAGATACGCAGTATTTT.

This clonotype was seen repeatedly, ten times or more. The chain carries TRBV7-8 and TRBJ2-7; D remains ambiguous. There are 13 residues in the CDR3. The germline V gene encodes CDR1 SGHVS and CDR2 FQNEAQ. The V and J ends lost 2 bases and 0 bases respectively, with 5 bases between them. The CDR3 region has the DNA TGTGCCAGCAGCTTACCCTCCTCCTACGAGCAGTACTTC. It codes for CASSLPSSYEQYF.

This clonotype was found a few times. The J gene is TRBJ2-3, the V gene TRBV2; 11 bases line up with TRBD2. The CDR3 is 15 residues long. The germline gives CDR1 SNHLY, CDR2 FYNNEI. Losses at the gene ends were 4 bases for V and 4 bases for J; bases not matched to a gene: 4. The DNA for the CDR3 is TGTGCCAGCAGTGGACTAGCGGGGACCCCAGATACGCAGTATTTT. Its protein product is CASSGLAGTPDTQYF. Using reference TRBV2 and TRBJ2-3 for the parts outside the CDR3, the full variable domain is EPEVTQTPSHQVTQMGQEVILRCVPISNHLYFYWYRQILGQKVEFLVSFYNNEISEKSEIFDDQFSVERPDGSNFTLKIRSTKLEDSAMYFCASSGLAGTPDTQYFGPGTRLTVL.

This clonotype was seen at least ten times. The chain links TRBV15 to TRBJ2-1, with 7 positions matching TRBD2. Germline V gene data show CDR1 as LNHNV and CDR2 as YYDKDF (reference sequence). The CDR3 consists of 13 residues. J gave up 5 bases and V 9 bases, and 7 bases lay outside the gene matches. CDR3 in DNA: TGTGCCACGGCGGGGGACCGCAACAATGAGCAGTTCTTC. Its protein product is CATAGDRNNEQFF.

This clonotype was seen ten or more times. This rearrangement joins TRBV27 to TRBJ2-7, with D perhaps assigned TRBD1 or TRBD2 (5 bases each). Germline V gives CDR1 MNHEY, CDR2 SMNVEV (reference sequence). The CDR3 contains 14 residues. V lost 3 bases, J lost 0 bases, and 9 bases lay in between. The DNA of the CDR3 is TGTGCCAGCAGTTTTACCGGGACCTCCTACGAGCAGTACTTC. Encoded protein: CASSFTGTSYEQYF.

This clonotype appeared many times. CDR3 sequence reads: CASSLGGQVGYEQFF. CDR3 DNA sequence: TGTGCCAGCAGTTTAGGAGGTCAGGTCGGCTATGAGCAGTTCTTC. J is TRBJ2-1 and V is TRBV28; maybe TRBD2 (5 bases). Deletions cut 2 bases from V and 8 bases from J, with 16 bases between. The CDR3 is made up of 15 amino acids. The germline gives CDR1 MDHEN, CDR2 SYDVKM.

This clonotype has a handful of counts. Here the CDR3 DNA reads TGTGCCAGCAGCCCCCCCGCCCCCTCCCTTGAGCAGTTCTTC. Translating gives CASSPPAPSLEQFF. The V call is TRBV5-4, the J call TRBJ2-1, with D uncertain. The CDR3 is 14 residues long. Germline V lookup: CDR1 SGHNT, CDR2 YYREEE (reference sequence). V gave up 4 bases and J gave up 9 bases, with 17 bases separating them.

This chain joins TRBV7-2 and TRBJ1-4; no reliable D call. The CDR3 has 15 residues. Trimming took 4 bases from V and 0 from J, leaving 9 bases between them. Germline assignment: CDR1 SGHTA and CDR2 FQGNSA. CDR3 sequence reads: CASSSRGTTNEKLFF. In nucleotides, the CDR3 is TGTGCCAGCAGCTCCCGAGGGACAACTAATGAAAAACTGTTTTTT. The whole variable domain, filled in from reference TRBV7-2 and TRBJ1-4, reads GAGVSQSPSNKVTEKGKDVELRCDPISGHTALYWYRQSLGQGLEFLIYFQGNSAPDKSGLPSDRFSAERTGGSVSTLTIQRTQQEDSAVYLCASSSRGTTNEKLFFGSGTQLSVL.

This clonotype was counted many times. This chain uses TRBV7-6 with TRBJ2-2, with D hard to call. CDR3 length equals 14 residues. CDR1 is SGHVS, CDR2 FNYEAQ, per germline. V was clipped by 4 bases and J by 4 bases, with 10 bases between them. CDR3 loop: CASSSLTFTGELFF. CDR3 nucleotide sequence: TGTGCCAGCAGCTCCCTTACCTTCACCGGGGAGCTGTTTTTT.

This clonotype was counted ten times or more. The chain employs TRBV5-8 and TRBJ2-3, with 10 positions matching TRBD1. CDR3 size: 14 residues. Trimming took 4 bases from V and 6 from J; bases not matched to a gene: 5. Germline V gene data show CDR1 as SGHTS and CDR2 as YDEGEE. CDR3 in amino acids: CASSRRTGGDTQYF. CDR3 DNA: TGTGCCAGCAGCCGGAGGACAGGGGGGGATACGCAGTATTTT.

This clonotype was observed a few times. The chain carries TRBV5-1 and TRBJ2-3; 8 bases are shared with TRBD2. CDR3 length: 16 amino acids. J gave up 3 bases and V 2 bases, and 8 bases lay outside the gene matches. Germline-derived CDR1 and CDR2 are SGHRS and YFSETQ. The CDR3 loop is CASSLVAGGATDTQYF. CDR3 coding DNA: TGCGCCAGCAGCTTAGTGGCGGGAGGAGCGACAGATACGCAGTATTTT.

This clonotype showed up just a few times. The chain employs TRBV7-8 and TRBJ2-1, with 9 bases that match TRBD2. Losses at the gene ends were 6 bases for V and 7 bases for J; bases not matched to a gene: 10. The germline CDR1 and CDR2 sequences are SGHVS and FQNEAQ. The CDR3 runs to 15 residues. The CDR3 bases are TGTGCCAGCAGGAGGCGTAGCGGGAGCAGGAATGAGCAGTTCTTC. Translation gives CASRRRSGSRNEQFF.

This clonotype was recorded many times. The J gene is TRBJ2-5, the V gene TRBV27; 8 nucleotides agree with TRBD1. Germline values: CDR1 MNHEY, CDR2 SMNVEV (reference sequence). The CDR3 runs 15 residues. V shed 3 bases and J 5 bases; nucleotides not matched to a gene: 8. The CDR3 coding sequence is TGTGCCAGCAGTTTCGGGACAGGACAGAGGGAGACCCAGTACTTC. It encodes CASSFGTGQRETQYF.